This TCR beta chain was observed in a study of tumor-infiltrating lymphocytes in primary liver carcinoma. Study background: The study obtained roughly 3.5 to 7.13 million productive TCRbeta reads per sample, similar across tissue types.

It was from 20-30 mg of unsorted bulk tissue that RNA and DNA were co-extracted. Every tumor sample held more than 85% viable tumor cells. Making TCR beta cDNA involved approximately 0.5 ug total RNA and a constant-region primer. Three rounds of nested multiplex PCR with slightly modified ARM-PCR produced TCR beta libraries. Researchers ran the first two PCR rounds for 9 to 10 cycles each with TRBV1-TRBV30 forward primers and a C-beta reverse primer. Each CDR3 protein is one row after TCRdb ran MiXCR on the multiplex PCR reads. Among roughly 80,000 distinct CDR3 sequences listed, around 75% were seen once. The CDR3 covers 15 residues. In germline, CDR1 is MDHEN, CDR2 SYDVKM. Concerning this clonotype: Possible read error: a much larger clone is one base away.

The chain is built from TRBV28 and TRBJ2-6; D not resolved. The sequencing input was liver tumor tissue from sampling region 4. Indicated subset: tumor region T4, right-lateral pole. The clonotype was recovered from a woman aged 60-70 years with primary liver carcinoma and hepatitis B virus infection. The CDR3 DNA reads as TGTACCAGCAGTTCGGTGGACTCTGGGGCCAACGTCCTGACTTTC. This encodes CTSSSVDSGANVLTF.